Below are 14 T cell receptor beta chains sequenced from a single sample in a study of T-cell memory formation after mild COVID-19. Each CDR3 protein is one row after TCRdb ran MiXCR on the 5' RACE reads. The sample holds about half a million distinct CDR3 sequences, 18% seen once. The sequenced sample was PBMCs or a T cell subset sorted from them (not recorded which). The receptor set was obtained from an adult woman who had mild COVID-19 (a few samples of this study predate the infection). Cell type and time point are not known.

This clonotype has just a few counts. The genes are TRBV5-1 and TRBJ2-1; D perhaps matches TRBD2 (7 bases). Trimming stripped 0 bases from V and 4 bases from J, with 14 bases between. Germline CDR1 is SGHRS and CDR2 is YFSETQ. The length of the CDR3 is 16 residues. CDR3 in DNA: TGCGCCAGCAGCTTGGGAGGGGGGGCCTTATACAATGAGCAGTTCTTC. It codes for CASSLGGGALYNEQFF.

This chain uses TRBV7-2 with TRBJ2-7; the D gene is possibly TRBD2 (6 bases). Germline V lookup: CDR1 SGHTA, CDR2 FQGNSA. This CDR3 comprises 15 residues. V lost 1 base and J 5 bases, leaving 15 bases between the germline ends. The CDR3 bases are TGTGCCAGCAGCTTAGTATTCCAGGGCGGGAACGAGCAGTACTTC. Encoded protein: CASSLVFQGGNEQYF.

The chain combines TRBV7-9 with TRBJ2-5; TRBD1 agrees at 8 bases. The V gene's germline CDR1 is SEHNR and CDR2 FQNEAQ (reference sequence). V shed 4 bases and J 1 base; nucleotides not matched to a gene: 2. The CDR3 sequence is 14 residues long. In DNA form, the CDR3 reads TGTGCCAGCAGCTCCAGGGGGCTCCAAGAGACCCAGTACTTC. Protein sequence: CASSSRGLQETQYF.

In its sample, this clonotype was seen a few times. The chain employs TRBV6-2 or TRBV6-3 and TRBJ2-1; D might be TRBD2 (6 bases). V lost 8 bases to trimming and J lost 1 base, with 12 bases between them. The CDR3 has 14 amino acids. The germline gives CDR1 MNHEY, CDR2 SVGEGT. The CDR3: CASREGLSYNEQFF. CDR3 sequence (DNA): TGTGCCAGCCGCGAGGGACTTTCCTACAATGAGCAGTTCTTC.

This clonotype has just a few counts. The chain combines TRBV18 with TRBJ1-1; 7 bases align to TRBD1. The germline CDR1 and CDR2 sequences are KGHSH and LQKENI. There are 14 residues in the CDR3. V lost 3 bases to trimming and J lost 3 bases; unmatched junction nucleotides: 4. The CDR3 nucleotides read TGTGCCAGCTCACCGCTCAGGGGGGACACTGAAGCTTTCTTT. Its protein product is CASSPLRGDTEAFF.

This clonotype was seen more than once but under ten times. This chain connects TRBV10-3 to TRBJ2-7; 7 nucleotides match TRBD1. CDR1 and CDR2 (germline): ENHRY, SYGVKD. V shed 3 bases and J 2 bases; nucleotides not matched to a gene: 4. This CDR3 is built from 14 residues. CDR3 residues: CAISERDSTYEQYF. The CDR3 DNA reads TGTGCCATCAGTGAAAGGGACAGCACCTACGAGCAGTACTTC.

This rearrangement joins TRBV5-1 to TRBJ2-3; a weak D match, TRBD2 (6 bases). CDR1 and CDR2 (germline): SGHRS, YFSETQ. This CDR3 is 14 amino acids long. Trimming removed 3 bases from V and 5 bases from J, with 13 bases in between. The CDR3 loop is CASSSGTYLDTQYF. In nucleotides, the CDR3 is TGCGCCAGCAGCTCTGGGACTTATCTAGATACGCAGTATTTT.

The V gene is TRBV29-1, the J gene TRBJ2-1, with TRBD1 matching over 7 bases. The CDR3 loop spans 12 amino acids. From germline, CDR1 is SQVTM and CDR2 ANQGSEA. J gave up 8 bases and V 4 bases, and 5 bases lay outside the gene matches. In DNA form, the CDR3 reads TGCAGCGTTGTGACAGGGACGGATGAGCAGTTCTTC. The encoded protein is CSVVTGTDEQFF.

This clonotype was recorded at least ten times. The gene calls are TRBV27 and TRBJ1-2; 7 positions match TRBD1. J was trimmed by 10 bases and V by 6 bases; bases with no gene match: 14. The CDR3 runs 14 residues. Looked up from germline, CDR1 is MNHEY and CDR2 is SMNVEV (reference sequence). CDR3 residues: CASSPTRTGRHYTF. The CDR3 DNA reads as TGTGCCAGCAGCCCAACCCGGACAGGCAGACACTACACCTTC.

This clonotype was observed a handful of times. V and J are TRBV29-1 and TRBJ1-2; TRBD1 matches 8 bases. This CDR3 has 16 amino acids. Germline CDR1 reads SQVTM; CDR2 reads ANQGSEA. J gave up 0 bases and V 3 bases, and 9 bases lay outside the gene matches. The CDR3 sequence is CSVDGLGDRSNYGYTF. As DNA, the CDR3 is TGCAGCGTTGATGGCTTGGGGGACAGGTCTAACTATGGCTACACCTTC. Filled out from reference TRBV29-1 and TRBJ1-2, the complete variable domain reads SAVISQKPSRDICQRGTSLTIQCQVDSQVTMMFWYRQQPGQSLTLIATANQGSEATYESGFVIDKFPISRPNLTFSTLTVSNMSPEDSSIYLCSVDGLGDRSNYGYTFGSGTRLTVV.

This clonotype was recorded at least ten times. The gene calls are TRBV5-1 and TRBJ2-5; D not certain. V was clipped by 4 bases and J by 4 bases, with 20 bases between them. Germline loops: CDR1 SGHRS, CDR2 YFSETQ. This CDR3 region has 16 residues. DNA of the CDR3: TGCGCCAGCAGCCCCGGAACGGCTCCCCAGACAGAGACCCAGTACTTC. This translates into CASSPGTAPQTETQYF.

This clonotype has just a few counts. The rearrangement links TRBV2 to TRBJ2-3, with 8 bases fitting TRBD2. V dropped 7 bases and J dropped 3; count of bases not matched to a gene: 12. From germline, CDR1 is SNHLY and CDR2 FYNNEI. This CDR3 has 16 amino acids. CDR3 nucleotides: TGTGCCAGCATTAAACTACGAGCGGGAGAGACAGATACGCAGTATTTT. This encodes CASIKLRAGETDTQYF.

This clonotype was seen only a few times. The rearrangement uses TRBV6-6 and TRBJ2-7, with D hard to call. Trimming removed 5 bases at V and 2 bases at J, with 10 bases between. This CDR3 spans 13 amino acids. CDR1 is MNHNY and CDR2 is SVGAGI in the germline V gene (reference sequence). The CDR3 DNA is TGTGCCAGCAGTAAGAAGAGGCCCTACGAGCAGTACTTC. It yields the protein CASSKKRPYEQYF.

This clonotype was counted a few times. The gene calls are TRBV5-6 and TRBJ2-5; 10 bases are a match to TRBD2. Germline V gene lookup returns CDR1 SGHDT and CDR2 YYEEEE. V shed 2 bases and J 2 bases; nucleotides not matched to a gene: 6. The CDR3 length is 16 residues. The CDR3 is CASSFTSGAYQETQYF. The CDR3 region has the DNA TGTGCCAGCAGCTTTACTAGCGGGGCTTATCAAGAGACCCAGTACTTC.